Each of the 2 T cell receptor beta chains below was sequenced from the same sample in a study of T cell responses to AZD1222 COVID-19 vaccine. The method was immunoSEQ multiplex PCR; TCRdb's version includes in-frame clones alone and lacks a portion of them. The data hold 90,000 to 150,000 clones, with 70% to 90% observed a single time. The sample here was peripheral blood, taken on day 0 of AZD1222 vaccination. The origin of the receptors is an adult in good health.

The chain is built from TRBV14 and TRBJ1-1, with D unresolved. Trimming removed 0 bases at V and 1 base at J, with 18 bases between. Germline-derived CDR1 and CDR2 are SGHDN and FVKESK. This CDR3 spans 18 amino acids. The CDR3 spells CASSQDWRTAGGNTEAFF. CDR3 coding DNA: TGTGCCAGCAGCCAAGATTGGCGGACTGCCGGAGGGAACACTGAAGCTTTCTTT.

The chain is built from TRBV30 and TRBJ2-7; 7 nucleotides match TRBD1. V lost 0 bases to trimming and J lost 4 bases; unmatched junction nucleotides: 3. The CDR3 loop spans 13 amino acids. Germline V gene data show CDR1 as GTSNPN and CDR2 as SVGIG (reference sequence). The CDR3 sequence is CAWSVNRGYEQYF. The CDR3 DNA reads TGTGCCTGGAGTGTAAACAGGGGTTACGAGCAGTACTTC.